The 22 T cell receptor beta chains given below trace back to one sample, sequenced in a study of hypomethylating agent response in myelodysplastic syndrome. Some clones are missing from TCRdb's copy, which holds only in-frame ones; the method was immunoSEQ multiplex PCR. Of thousands of clones in the sample, roughly 87% were seen once. This specimen was bone marrow, taken before or after starting hypomethylating agent treatment for myelodysplastic syndrome (not recorded which). These TCRs come from a human donor with myelodysplastic syndrome.

The chain couples TRBV9 to TRBJ1-2, with unresolved D. The V gene lost 4 bases and the J gene lost 7 bases, with 14 bases spanning the gap. Germline values: CDR1 SGDLS, CDR2 YYNGEE. The CDR3 is 13 residues long. This chain's CDR3 is CASSQSGKVGYTF. The CDR3 region has the DNA TGTGCCAGCAGCCAGTCAGGAAAGGTTGGCTACACCTTC.

Only one count was recorded for this clone. The J gene is TRBJ2-1, the V gene TRBV29-1; 13 bases fit TRBD2. V lost 1 base, J lost 5 bases, and 11 bases stayed unmatched. Germline V gene sequence: CDR1 SQVTM, CDR2 ANQGSEA. The CDR3 consists of 18 residues. In nucleotides, the CDR3 is TGCAGCGTTGAAGGGCCGACTAGCGGGGGGTGGGGGAACAATGAGCAGTTCTTC. This encodes CSVEGPTSGGWGNNEQFF.

This clone was recorded only once. The V call is TRBV2, the J call TRBJ1-4; 7 bases line up with TRBD1. CDR1 is SNHLY and CDR2 is FYNNEI in the germline V gene. The CDR3 contains 15 residues. With 6 bases clipped from V and 3 bases from J, the junction kept 7 bases outside the gene matches. The CDR3 region has the DNA TGTGCCAGCAGCGTTCTTACAGGGGCTAATGAAAAACTGTTTTTT. Residues: CASSVLTGANEKLFF.

V and J are TRBV6-5 and TRBJ2-4; D is possibly TRBD2 (5 bases). V lost 5 bases to trimming and J lost 0 bases, with 5 bases between them. The CDR3 extends over 13 amino acids. Germline V CDR1 and CDR2: MNHEY, SVGAGI. CDR3 bases: TGTGCCAGCAGTGGACTAGCCAAAAACATTCAGTACTTC. Translation: CASSGLAKNIQYF.

This chain joins TRBV7-9 and TRBJ1-4; D gene ambiguous. The CDR3 totals 16 residues. Trimming pared 5 bases from V and 2 bases from J, leaving 15 bases between. CDR1 is SEHNR, CDR2 FQNEAQ, per germline (reference sequence). Here the CDR3 reads CASSAQAGGTNEKLFF. The CDR3 nucleotides are TGTGCCAGCAGCGCCCAAGCGGGAGGGACTAATGAAAAACTGTTTTTT.

This sequence joins TRBV6-1 and TRBJ2-7; D is uncertain. Trimming stripped 7 bases from V and 4 bases from J, with 11 bases between. Germline CDR1 reads MNHNS; CDR2 reads SASEGT. This CDR3 spans 12 amino acids. The CDR3 is CASKEGPYEQYF. CDR3 DNA: TGTGCCAGCAAAGAAGGGCCTTACGAGCAGTACTTC.

This clone showed up just once. This sequence joins TRBV6-1 and TRBJ2-6; D is uncertain. The germline V and J ends were trimmed by 5 bases and 4 bases, with 3 bases remaining between them. CDR1 and CDR2 (germline): MNHNS, SASEGT. The CDR3 loop spans 12 amino acids. CDR3 DNA: TGTGCCAGCAGTTGGGGGGCCAACGTCCTGACTTTC. Its protein product is CASSWGANVLTF.

The chain joins TRBV6-5 to TRBJ2-7; D not resolved. CDR1 MNHEY and CDR2 SVGAGI come from the germline V gene. The CDR3 length is 8 residues. V was pared by 11 bases and J by 4 bases, with 3 bases between. The CDR3 loop is CAGYEQYF. In DNA form, the CDR3 reads TGTGCCGGGTACGAGCAGTACTTC.

As to this clone: At the DNA level, this CDR3 is encoded by other sequences in the same sample as well. V and J are TRBV6-6 and TRBJ2-7, with D unclear. V lost 7 bases and J lost 2, with 15 bases in between. Germline CDR1 is MNHNY and CDR2 is SVGAGI (reference sequence). CDR3 length: 14 amino acids. The DNA of the CDR3 is TGTGCCAGCACTCCCTCGGGTCCCGCCTACGAGCAGTACTTC. This translates into CASTPSGPAYEQYF.

The chain couples TRBV2 to TRBJ2-2; TRBD1 aligns across 8 bases. The CDR3 covers 16 residues. After removal of 3 bases from V and 2 bases from J, the junction contained 5 bases not matched to a gene. CDR1 and CDR2 from the germline V gene are SNHLY and FYNNEI. CDR3 protein: CASSDQGALNTGELFF. The CDR3 nucleotides are TGTGCCAGCAGTGACCAGGGGGCGTTAAACACCGGGGAGCTGTTTTTT.

The V call is TRBV30, the J call TRBJ2-7, with D unclear. The V end lost 2 bases, the J end lost 2 bases, and 10 bases lay between the germline ends. The CDR3 extends over 13 amino acids. Looked up from germline, CDR1 is GTSNPN and CDR2 is SVGIG (reference sequence). CDR3 nucleotides: TGTGCCTGGAGTAATGGGCATGCCTACGAGCAGTACTTC. Its protein is CAWSNGHAYEQYF.

The chain is built from TRBV10-3 and TRBJ1-2; D is uncertain. V lost 0 bases to trimming and J lost 2 bases, with 7 bases between them. From germline, CDR1 is ENHRY and CDR2 SYGVKD. There are 14 residues in the CDR3. CDR3 protein: CAISESANNYGYTF. The CDR3 DNA sequence: TGTGCCATCAGTGAGTCTGCCAACAACTATGGCTACACCTTC.

The chain is built from TRBV7-2 and TRBJ2-6; perhaps TRBD1 as D (6 bases). This CDR3 has 17 residues. Trimming stripped 1 base from V and 0 bases from J, with 10 bases between. The germline CDR1 and CDR2 sequences are SGHTA and FQGNSA. CDR3: CASSLGTDSSGANVLTF. In DNA, the CDR3 is TGTGCCAGCAGCTTAGGGACAGACTCCTCTGGGGCCAACGTCCTGACTTTC.

V gene TRBV7-2 combines with J gene TRBJ2-7, with D perhaps TRBD2 (6 bases). Germline values: CDR1 SGHTA, CDR2 FQGNSA. V lost 3 bases, J lost 10 bases, and 28 bases lay in between. The CDR3 extends over 17 amino acids. Here the CDR3 DNA reads TGTGCCAGCAGCTTGGAGGGAGGCGGGCTTCCCGGTTCGGTCCAGTACTTC. Protein sequence: CASSLEGGGLPGSVQYF.

V is TRBV7-8 and J is TRBJ2-7; D may be TRBD1 (6 bases). The CDR3 loop spans 13 amino acids. V lost 5 bases and J lost 6, with 14 bases in between. Per the germline V gene, CDR1 is SGHVS and CDR2 is FQNEAQ. The DNA of the CDR3 is TGTGCCAGCAGCCCCCAGGGGATCGGCGAGCAGTACTTC. It specifies CASSPQGIGEQYF.

V is TRBV9 and J is TRBJ2-1, with 9 bases aligning to TRBD2. Germline V gene lookup returns CDR1 SGDLS and CDR2 YYNGEE. Trimming removed 7 bases from V and 2 bases from J; junction bases left unmatched: 10. This CDR3 spans 16 amino acids. This CDR3 reads CASPPASGIAYNEQFF. In nucleotides, the CDR3 is TGTGCCAGCCCTCCGGCTAGCGGGATTGCCTACAATGAGCAGTTCTTC. Full variable domain (missing parts from reference TRBV9 and TRBJ2-1): DSGVTQTPKHLITATGQRVTLRCSPRSGDLSVYWYQQSLDQGLQFLIQYYNGEERAKGNILERFSAQQFPDLHSELNLSSLELGDSALYFCASPPASGIAYNEQFFGPGTRLTVL.

In its sample, this clone was seen a few times. V and J are TRBV4-3 and TRBJ2-7, with 11 bases lining up with TRBD2. In germline, CDR1 is LGHNA, CDR2 YSLEER. Trimming removed 8 bases from V and 4 bases from J; junction bases left unmatched: 7. This CDR3 is built from 14 residues. The CDR3 spells CASSSGRTSYEQYF. In DNA, the CDR3 is TGCGCCAGCTCTAGCGGGAGGACGAGTTACGAGCAGTACTTC.

This chain links TRBV9 with TRBJ1-4; no clear D gene. CDR1 and CDR2 (germline): SGDLS, YYNGEE. The CDR3 covers 15 residues. V lost 0 bases to trimming and J lost 7 bases, with 13 bases between them. CDR3 sequence (DNA): TGTGCCAGCAGCGTAGGGCCTGGACTTTCTGAAAAACTGTTTTTT. Translation gives CASSVGPGLSEKLFF.

The chain couples TRBV5-6 to TRBJ2-7; D is possibly TRBD1 (6 bases). CDR1 and CDR2 (germline): SGHDT, YYEEEE. The CDR3 runs 13 residues. The ends were cut back, 3 bases at V and 6 bases at J, with 13 bases in the middle. The CDR3 nucleotides are TGTGCCAGCAGCTGGTCCCAGGGGCCCGAGCAGTACTTC. Its translation: CASSWSQGPEQYF. Filled out from reference TRBV5-6 and TRBJ2-7, the complete variable domain reads DAGVTQSPTHLIKTRGQQVTLRCSPKSGHDTVSWYQQALGQGPQFIFQYYEEEERQRGNFPDRFSGHQFPNYSSELNVNALLLGDSALYLCASSWSQGPEQYFGPGTRLTVT.

The chain is built from TRBV10-1 and TRBJ2-7; TRBD2 matches 12 bases. The ends lost 5 bases at V and 6 bases at J; junction bases unmatched: 11. Germline V gene lookup returns CDR1 WNHNN and CDR2 SYGVQD (reference sequence). The CDR3 runs to 16 residues. Here the CDR3 reads CASSCLWTSGIFEQYF. The CDR3, as DNA: TGCGCCAGCAGTTGCCTATGGACTAGCGGGATCTTCGAGCAGTACTTC.

The chain employs TRBV4-1 and TRBJ2-6; TRBD1 or TRBD2 may be the D gene (5 bases each). Germline loops: CDR1 MGHRA, CDR2 YSYEKL. Trimming pared 2 bases from V and 0 bases from J, leaving 11 bases between. There are 17 residues in the CDR3. The CDR3 DNA reads as TGCGCCAGCAGCCAACCGGGACGGCGCTCTGGGGCCAACGTCCTGACTTTC. Translated, it gives CASSQPGRRSGANVLTF.

This clone was observed once. The DNA for the CDR3 is TGTGCCAGTAGTCTCCAGGGCATTTACACTGAAGCTTTCTTT. It encodes CASSLQGIYTEAFF. The chain links TRBV19 to TRBJ1-1; D is perhaps TRBD1 (5 bases). Trimming cost V 5 bases and J 3 bases, with 13 bases left between them. The length of the CDR3 is 14 residues. The V gene's germline CDR1 is LNHDA and CDR2 SQIVND (reference sequence).